This T cell receptor (beta chain) was identified during a study of beta chain features in type 1 diabetes. The J segment lost 2 bases and the V segment lost 4 bases, leaving 8 bases of the junction unmatched. CDR1 and CDR2 from the germline V gene are MDHEN and SYDVKM. CDR3 size: 17 residues. This clone was detected a few times. Reverse transcription of all isolated RNA meant that expressed TCRB transcripts were sequenced. Using immunoSEQ multiplex PCR, the repertoire was profiled, and TCRdb retains in-frame clones only, with some absent. This sample has approximately 250,000 clones; 9.6% occur once, and the top ten carry about 0.037%.

Sequences were obtained from naive CD4+ T cells from blood. This chain joins TRBV28 and TRBJ2-2; 9 bases are a match to TRBD1. The clonotype originates from a young woman in good health. CDR3 sequence reads: CASSSIHRGRNTGELFF. The CDR3 coding sequence is TGTGCCAGCAGTTCTATTCACAGGGGGCGCAACACCGGGGAGCTGTTTTTT.